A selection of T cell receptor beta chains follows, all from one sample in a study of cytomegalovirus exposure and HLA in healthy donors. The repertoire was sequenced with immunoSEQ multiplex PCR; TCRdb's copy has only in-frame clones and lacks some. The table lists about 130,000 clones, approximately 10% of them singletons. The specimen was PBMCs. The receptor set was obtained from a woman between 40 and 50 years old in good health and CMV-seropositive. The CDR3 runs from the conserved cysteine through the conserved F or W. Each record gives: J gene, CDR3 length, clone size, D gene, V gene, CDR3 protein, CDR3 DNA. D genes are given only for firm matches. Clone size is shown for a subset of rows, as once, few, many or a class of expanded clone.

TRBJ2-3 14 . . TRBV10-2 CASKVGGRTDTQYF TGCGCCAGCAAAGTGGGGGGGCGGACAGATACGCAGTATTTT
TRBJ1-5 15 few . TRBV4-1 CASSQDGQGGQPQHF TGCGCCAGCAGCCAAGACGGCCAGGGTGGACAGCCCCAGCATTTT
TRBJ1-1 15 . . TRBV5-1 CASSLYGGGDTEAFF TGCGCCAGCAGCTTGTACGGTGGGGGGGACACTGAAGCTTTCTTT
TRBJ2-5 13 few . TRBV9 CASSVGGTGTQYF TGTGCCAGCAGCGTCGGAGGTACGGGGACCCAGTACTTC
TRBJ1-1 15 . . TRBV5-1 CASSSRGGRETEAFF TGCGCCAGCAGCTCCCGGGGCGGACGGGAGACTGAAGCTTTCTTT
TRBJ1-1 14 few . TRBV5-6 CASSLVARGTEAFF TGTGCCAGCAGCTTGGTCGCCCGGGGGACTGAAGCTTTCTTT
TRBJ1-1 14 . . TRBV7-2 CASSYQGQGTEAFF TGTGCCAGCAGTTATCAGGGGCAGGGCACTGAAGCTTTCTTT
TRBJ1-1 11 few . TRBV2 CASSRGGLAFF TGTGCCAGCAGTCGGGGGGGGCTGGCTTTCTTT
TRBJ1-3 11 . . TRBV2 CASRGGNTIYF TGTGCCAGCAGGGGCGGGAACACCATATATTTT
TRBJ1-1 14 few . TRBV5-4 CATKRQALDTEAFF TGTGCCACCAAACGACAGGCCCTGGACACTGAAGCTTTCTTT
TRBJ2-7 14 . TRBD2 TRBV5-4 CASSSGTGGYEQYF TGTGCCAGCAGCTCCGGGACGGGGGGATACGAGCAGTACTTC
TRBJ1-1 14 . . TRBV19 CASSIHSGAAEAFF TGTGCCAGTAGTATTCACTCGGGTGCCGCTGAAGCTTTCTTT
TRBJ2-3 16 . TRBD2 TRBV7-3 CASSSAGGMGTDTQYF TGTGCCAGCAGCTCTGCGGGGGGAATGGGCACAGATACGCAGTATTTT
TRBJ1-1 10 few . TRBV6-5 CASRREYAFF TGTGCCAGCAGGAGGGAGTACGCTTTCTTT
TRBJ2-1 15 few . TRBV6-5 CASRIQGPSYNEQFF TGTGCCAGCAGGATACAGGGTCCGTCCTACAATGAGCAGTTCTTC
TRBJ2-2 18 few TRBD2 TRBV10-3 CAISGGTSGGIPTGELFF TGTGCCATCAGTGGTGGGACTAGCGGGGGGATACCCACCGGGGAGCTGTTTTTT
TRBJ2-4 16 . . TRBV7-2 CASSLVGSRAKNIQYF TGTGCCAGCAGCTTAGTAGGATCTAGGGCCAAAAACATTCAGTACTTC
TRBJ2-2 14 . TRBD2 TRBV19 CASTQEGGSGELFF TGTGCCAGTACTCAAGAGGGAGGGTCCGGGGAGCTGTTTTTT
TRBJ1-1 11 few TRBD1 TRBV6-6 CASSWDRASFF TGTGCCAGCAGTTGGGACAGGGCGTCTTTCTTT
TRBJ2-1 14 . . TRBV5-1 CASSLAGVGNEQFF TGCGCCAGCAGCTTGGCGGGGGTAGGCAATGAGCAGTTCTTC
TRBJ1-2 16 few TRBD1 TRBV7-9 CASSLIRTGGLYGYTF TGTGCCAGCAGCTTAATTAGGACAGGGGGCTTATATGGCTACACCTTC
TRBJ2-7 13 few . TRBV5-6 CASSGGRASEQYF TGTGCCAGCAGCGGGGGCAGGGCGTCCGAGCAGTACTTC
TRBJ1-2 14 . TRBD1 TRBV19 CASSIGTGRDGYTF TGTGCCAGTAGTATTGGGACAGGGAGGGATGGCTACACCTTC
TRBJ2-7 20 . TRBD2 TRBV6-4 CASSDNRPCSGGANDYEQYF TGTGCCAGCAGTGACAACCGACCCTGTAGCGGGGGGGCAAATGACTACGAGCAGTACTTC
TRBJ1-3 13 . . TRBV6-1 CASSESVLLAIYF TGTGCCAGCAGTGAAAGTGTGTTACTGGCCATATATTTT
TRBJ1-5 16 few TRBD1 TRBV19 CASSIAQGNSNQPQHF TGTGCCAGTAGTATAGCACAGGGGAATAGCAATCAGCCCCAGCATTTT
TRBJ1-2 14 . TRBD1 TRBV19 CASSRDRGNYGYTF TGTGCCAGTAGCCGGGACAGGGGGAACTATGGCTACACCTTC
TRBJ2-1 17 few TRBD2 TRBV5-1 CASSYIAGGQAYNEQFF TGCGCCAGCAGCTACATAGCGGGGGGGCAGGCATACAATGAGCAGTTCTTC
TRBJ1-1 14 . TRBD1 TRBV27 CASSWGQGNTEAFF TGTGCCAGCAGTTGGGGACAGGGGAACACTGAAGCTTTCTTT
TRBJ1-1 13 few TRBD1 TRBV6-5 CASSFNRDRDPFF TGTGCCAGCAGTTTCAACCGGGACAGGGACCCTTTCTTT
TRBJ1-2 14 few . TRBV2 CASLTGPHNYGYTF TGTGCCAGTCTGACAGGACCACATAACTATGGCTACACCTTC
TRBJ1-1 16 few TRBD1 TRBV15 CATSRELGTVNTEAFF TGTGCCACCAGCAGAGAACTAGGGACAGTAAACACTGAAGCTTTCTTT
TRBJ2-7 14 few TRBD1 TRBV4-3 CASSQRTGAYEQYF TGCGCCAGCAGCCAAAGGACAGGGGCCTACGAGCAGTACTTC
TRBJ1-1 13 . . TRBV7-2 CASSFQGDTEAFF TGTGCCAGCAGCTTTCAGGGCGACACTGAAGCTTTCTTT
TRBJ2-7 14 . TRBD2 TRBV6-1 CASSGGTTAYEQYF TGTGCCAGCAGTGGTGGGACTACCGCCTACGAGCAGTACTTC
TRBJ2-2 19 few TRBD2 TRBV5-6 CASSLMAGEIYANTGELFF TGTGCCAGCAGCTTGATGGCGGGGGAGATATACGCGAACACCGGGGAGCTGTTTTTT
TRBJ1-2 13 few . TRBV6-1 CASSEAKSYGYTF TGTGCCAGCAGTGAAGCCAAGAGCTATGGCTACACCTTC
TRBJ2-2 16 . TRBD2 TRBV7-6 CASSQAGGPSAGELFF TGTGCCAGCAGCCAAGCGGGGGGGCCGTCGGCCGGGGAGCTGTTTTTT
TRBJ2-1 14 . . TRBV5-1 CASREPGEYNEQFF TGCGCCAGCAGAGAACCAGGGGAATACAATGAGCAGTTCTTC
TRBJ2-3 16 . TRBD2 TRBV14 CASSQDQGGYTDKQYF TGTGCCAGCAGCCAAGATCAGGGAGGGTACACAGATAAGCAGTATTTT
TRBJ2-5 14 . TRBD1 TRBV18 CASSPAGGDETQYF TGTGCCAGCTCACCAGCAGGGGGCGACGAGACCCAGTACTTC
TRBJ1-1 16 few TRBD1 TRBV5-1 CASRLGQGDMNTEAFF TGCGCCAGCAGGCTCGGGCAGGGGGACATGAACACTGAAGCTTTCTTT
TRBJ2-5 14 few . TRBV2 CASSEQGLLETQYF TGTGCCAGCAGTGAGCAGGGGCTTTTGGAGACCCAGTACTTC
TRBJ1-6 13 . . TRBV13 CASSLGPNSPLHF TGTGCCAGCAGCTTAGGCCCGAATTCACCCCTCCACTTT
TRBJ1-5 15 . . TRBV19 CASSTYHGDNQPQHF TGTGCCAGTAGTACATACCACGGAGACAATCAGCCCCAGCATTTT
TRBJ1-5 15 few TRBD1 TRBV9 CASSVGTGGIQPQHF TGTGCCAGCAGCGTAGGGACAGGGGGGATTCAGCCCCAGCATTTT
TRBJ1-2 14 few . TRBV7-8 CASSPRTLNYGYTF TGTGCCAGCAGCCCCCGGACTCTTAACTATGGCTACACCTTC
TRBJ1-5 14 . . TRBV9 CASSVDGANQPQHF TGTGCCAGCAGCGTAGATGGGGCCAATCAGCCCCAGCATTTT